These T cell receptor beta chains were read from a single sample in a study of CD8+ T cells in alopecia areata. Only in-frame clones appear in the TCRdb table, and some are missing; sequencing was by immunoSEQ multiplex PCR. The sample lists about 88,000 clones, roughly 47% occurring once. The source material was CD8+ T cells sorted from blood, sampled at week 24, from a patient treated with tofacitinib. Receptors were obtained from a human donor with alopecia areata. Both conserved end residues are part of each CDR3. The D gene is left open where the match is weak. A clone size is listed for some rows: how often the clone was seen (once, few, many), or a class if it is expanded.

V gene,D gene,clone size,J gene,CDR3 protein,CDR3 DNA
TRBV5-1,NA,few,TRBJ2-3,CASSFTLDTQYF,TGCGCCAGCAGCTTCACCTTGGATACGCAGTATTTT
TRBV7-2,NA,few,TRBJ2-7,CASSSGYYEQYF,TGTGCCAGCAGCTCCGGATATTACGAGCAGTACTTC
TRBV27,NA,once,TRBJ2-7,CASSTGIRGVTYEQYF,TGTGCCAGCAGTACGGGGATCCGAGGGGTTACCTACGAGCAGTACTTC
TRBV5-1,NA,once,TRBJ1-1,CASSWTRNTEAFF,TGCGCCAGCAGCTGGACGAGGAACACTGAAGCTTTCTTT
TRBV25-1,NA,few,TRBJ2-7,CASSGRSTNYEQYF,TGTGCCAGCAGTGGTAGGTCAACTAACTACGAGCAGTACTTC
TRBV27,NA,NA,TRBJ1-5,CASSLGSGVGPQHF,TGTGCCAGCAGTTTAGGTTCGGGAGTCGGACCCCAGCATTTT
TRBV29-1,TRBD2,few,TRBJ2-1,CSVESPLAGDFEQFF,TGCAGCGTTGAAAGTCCCCTAGCGGGAGACTTTGAGCAGTTCTTC
TRBV7-2,NA,NA,TRBJ1-2,CASSLGGYTF,TGTGCCAGCAGCTTAGGTGGCTACACCTTC
TRBV9,NA,few,TRBJ2-1,CASSVAMQGWNEQFF,TGTGCCAGCAGCGTAGCCATGCAGGGGTGGAATGAGCAGTTCTTC
TRBV4-1,NA,NA,TRBJ2-3,CASSQESPTDTQYF,TGCGCCAGCAGCCAAGAGTCCCCCACAGATACGCAGTATTTT
TRBV11-3,NA,NA,TRBJ2-5,CASSQQATGNQETQYF,TGTGCCAGCAGTCAACAAGCAACAGGGAACCAAGAGACCCAGTACTTC
TRBV19,NA,NA,TRBJ2-1,CASSRGADYYNEQFF,TGTGCCAGTAGTCGGGGAGCGGACTACTACAATGAGCAGTTCTTC
TRBV14,NA,NA,TRBJ1-5,CASSQGGYQPQHF,TGTGCCAGCAGCCAAGGGGGGTATCAGCCCCAGCATTTT
TRBV2,NA,NA,TRBJ2-1,CASSPEGGWGDEQFF,TGTGCCAGCAGCCCAGAGGGTGGCTGGGGGGATGAGCAGTTCTTC
TRBV19,TRBD1,NA,TRBJ2-7,CASSIGTGGTYEQYF,TGTGCCAGTAGTATAGGGACAGGGGGCACCTACGAGCAGTACTTC
TRBV9,NA,NA,TRBJ2-3,CASSLRAEDTQYF,TGTGCCAGCAGCCTAAGAGCTGAAGATACGCAGTATTTT
TRBV5-1,NA,few,TRBJ1-2,CASSLWGAGYGYTF,TGCGCCAGCAGCTTGTGGGGCGCGGGGTATGGCTACACCTTC
TRBV7-2,TRBD1,few,TRBJ2-2,CASSATGAYTGELFF,TGTGCCAGCAGCGCGACAGGGGCGTACACCGGGGAGCTGTTTTTT
TRBV27,NA,NA,TRBJ2-5,CASSELAGSATQYF,TGTGCCAGCAGCGAGCTAGCTGGAAGTGCGACCCAGTACTTC
TRBV6-1,NA,NA,TRBJ2-7,CASTLFPWEQYF,TGTGCCAGCACTCTGTTTCCTTGGGAGCAGTACTTC
TRBV27,NA,NA,TRBJ2-7,CASRTSGHISYEQYF,TGTGCCAGCAGAACCTCGGGACACATCTCCTACGAGCAGTACTTC
TRBV29-1,NA,few,TRBJ2-5,CSVRGGSPGTQYF,TGCAGCGTTAGGGGCGGCTCACCAGGGACCCAGTACTTC
TRBV6-5,TRBD2,many,TRBJ2-7,CASNPRTSSYEQYF,TGTGCCAGCAATCCCAGGACTAGCTCCTACGAGCAGTACTTC
TRBV7-9,NA,few,TRBJ2-6,CASSAFSGANVLTF,TGTGCCAGCAGCGCTTTCTCTGGGGCCAACGTCCTGACTTTC
TRBV7-9,NA,NA,TRBJ2-7,CASSPRVSYEQYF,TGTGCCAGCAGCCCCAGGGTCTCCTACGAGCAGTACTTC
TRBV30,NA,NA,TRBJ2-5,CAWSVPPRDAETQYF,TGTGCCTGGAGTGTACCACCCCGGGATGCGGAGACCCAGTACTTC
TRBV15,NA,NA,TRBJ1-1,CATSRGDTEAFF,TGTGCCACCAGCAGAGGGGACACTGAAGCTTTCTTT
TRBV29-1,NA,few,TRBJ2-3,CSVVGTGSLMDTQYF,TGCAGCGTTGTTGGTACAGGTTCCTTAATGGATACGCAGTATTTT
TRBV9,TRBD2,NA,TRBJ2-3,CASSGGLAEWGYTQYF,TGTGCCAGCAGCGGAGGACTAGCCGAGTGGGGCTATACGCAGTATTTT
TRBV6-5,TRBD1,NA,TRBJ2-5,CASSSGDSKETQYF,TGTGCCAGCAGTTCCGGGGACAGCAAGGAGACCCAGTACTTC
TRBV4-1,NA,many,TRBJ2-1,CASSQVGAYNEQFF,TGCGCCAGCAGCCAAGTAGGAGCCTACAATGAGCAGTTCTTC
TRBV9,NA,NA,TRBJ2-7,CASSGPGRDEQYF,TGTGCCAGCAGCGGACCCGGTCGTGACGAGCAGTACTTC
TRBV2,NA,NA,TRBJ2-1,CASSTAYNEQFF,TGTGCCAGCAGTACCGCCTACAATGAGCAGTTCTTC
TRBV6-5,TRBD1,few,TRBJ1-1,CASSYNRGREAFF,TGTGCCAGCAGTTACAACAGGGGCCGGGAAGCTTTCTTT
TRBV6-1,TRBD1,few,TRBJ1-2,CASRWTGVNYGYTF,TGTGCCAGCAGATGGACAGGGGTTAACTATGGCTACACCTTC
TRBV2,TRBD2,NA,TRBJ2-1,CASRALRLAGRNEQFF,TGTGCCAGCAGGGCGTTACGACTAGCGGGAAGGAATGAGCAGTTCTTC
TRBV7-9,TRBD2,many,TRBJ2-4,CASSLTSGRAKNIQYF,TGTGCCAGCAGCCTTACTAGCGGGAGGGCCAAAAACATTCAGTACTTC
TRBV29-1,NA,NA,TRBJ1-1,CSALGRPTEAFF,TGCAGCGCCCTGGGGCGGCCCACTGAAGCTTTCTTT
TRBV15,TRBD1,few,TRBJ2-7,CATGESRTGIYEQYF,TGTGCCACCGGGGAGAGTAGGACAGGGATTTACGAGCAGTACTTC
TRBV6-6,TRBD2,NA,TRBJ2-3,CASRGRAPDTQYF,TGTGCCAGCCGGGGGAGGGCCCCGGATACGCAGTATTTT
TRBV29-1,TRBD1,NA,TRBJ2-1,CSVPTGVEQFF,TGCAGCGTCCCGACAGGGGTTGAGCAGTTCTTC
TRBV6-5,TRBD2,NA,TRBJ2-7,CASSSGLAGGLGEQYF,TGTGCCAGCAGTTCAGGACTAGCGGGAGGGTTGGGCGAGCAGTACTTC
TRBV6-5,NA,NA,TRBJ2-1,CASSLRETLDNEQFF,TGTGCCAGCAGCCTCCGGGAGACCCTAGACAATGAGCAGTTCTTC
TRBV28,NA,NA,TRBJ1-1,CASSLSHLNTEAFF,TGTGCCAGCAGTTTATCCCACTTAAACACTGAAGCTTTCTTT
TRBV6-1,NA,NA,TRBJ2-7,CASSDLGSYEQYF,TGTGCCAGCAGTGATCTGGGTTCCTACGAGCAGTACTTC
TRBV25-1,NA,NA,TRBJ1-1,CASSDYSNTEAFF,TGTGCCAGCAGTGATTATTCGAACACTGAAGCTTTCTTT
TRBV6-5,NA,few,TRBJ2-2,CASSYLTETGELFF,TGTGCCAGCAGTTATCTCACGGAGACCGGGGAGCTGTTTTTT
TRBV4-1,NA,few,TRBJ2-1,CASSQGRDNEQFF,TGCGCCAGCAGCCAAGGCCGCGATAATGAGCAGTTCTTC
TRBV15,NA,NA,TRBJ2-7,CATRGGGDSYEQYF,TGTGCCACCAGAGGAGGGGGGGACTCCTACGAGCAGTACTTC
TRBV5-6,NA,NA,TRBJ2-3,CASSLAWETGATTDTQYF,TGTGCCAGCAGCTTGGCATGGGAAACGGGGGCGACCACAGATACGCAGTATTTT
TRBV15,TRBD1,NA,TRBJ1-5,CATSRDRDNQPQHF,TGTGCCACCAGCCGGGACAGGGACAATCAGCCCCAGCATTTT
TRBV7-9,NA,few,TRBJ2-7,CASRYDKDEQYF,TGTGCCAGCAGGTATGACAAGGACGAGCAGTACTTC
TRBV30,NA,few,TRBJ1-3,CAWVTVSGNTIYF,TGTGCCTGGGTGACAGTCTCTGGAAACACCATATATTTT
TRBV30,NA,NA,TRBJ2-5,CAWSVGATWDEETQYF,TGTGCCTGGAGCGTAGGAGCCACCTGGGACGAGGAGACCCAGTACTTC
TRBV5-1,NA,NA,TRBJ2-7,CASSLTISYEQYF,TGCGCCAGCAGCTTGACAATTTCCTACGAGCAGTACTTC
TRBV27,TRBD1,NA,TRBJ1-5,CASSLGTGGNQPQHF,TGTGCCAGCAGTTTAGGGACAGGTGGAAATCAGCCCCAGCATTTT
TRBV6-6,NA,NA,TRBJ1-2,CASSDGPELYGYTF,TGTGCCAGCAGTGACGGACCTGAACTCTATGGCTACACCTTC
TRBV5-1,TRBD2,NA,TRBJ2-7,CASSLASSGSYEQYF,TGCGCCAGCAGCTTGGCATCTAGCGGTTCCTACGAGCAGTACTTC
TRBV14,TRBD2,NA,TRBJ2-1,CASSQLASGRDEQFF,TGTGCCAGCAGCCAATTGGCTAGCGGGAGGGATGAGCAGTTCTTC
TRBV7-2,NA,NA,TRBJ2-7,CASSVGGYEQYF,TGTGCCAGCAGCGTTGGCGGTTACGAGCAGTACTTC